The rows below give T cell receptor beta chains drawn from one sample of a study of blood T cell repertoires in COVID-19. Only in-frame clones appear in the TCRdb table, and some are missing; sequencing was by immunoSEQ multiplex PCR. Here the sample spans under 200,000 clones, 70% to 90% being singletons. The sequencing sample was made of peripheral blood. These receptors were collected from a woman aged 45-65 years with COVID-19, enrolled during active disease. Each CDR3 is given with its conserved first and last residue. A D gene is named only where the DNA matches it firmly. Size tells how often a clone was seen (once, few, many) or the class of an expanded clone, and some rows leave it out.

.	.	TRBV23-1	TRBJ1-4	CASRPRVATNEKLFF	TGCGCCAGCAGGCCGAGGGTTGCAACTAATGAAAAACTGTTTTTT
.	.	TRBV3-1/TRBV3-2	TRBJ2-7	CASSQDRGWGEQYF	TGTGCCAGCAGCCAAGATCGAGGGTGGGGCGAGCAGTACTTC
.	.	TRBV20-1	TRBJ2-7	CSAPSSYEQYF	TGCAGTGCTCCTTCGTCCTACGAGCAGTACTTC
TRBD2	.	TRBV11-2	TRBJ2-5	CASSDPGTSLETQYF	TGTGCCAGCAGCGATCCCGGGACTAGCCTAGAGACCCAGTACTTC
.	.	TRBV27	TRBJ2-7	CASSLFTGGSSYEQYF	TGTGCCAGCAGTTTATTCACGGGGGGCAGCTCCTACGAGCAGTACTTC
.	.	TRBV1	TRBJ2-7	CTSSQDLGTSPYEQYF	TGCACCAGCAGCCAAGATCTAGGGACTTCCCCCTACGAGCAGTACTTC
TRBD1	once	TRBV24-1	TRBJ2-7	CATSERQGRNEQYF	TGTGCCACCAGTGAACGACAGGGGAGGAACGAGCAGTACTTC
.	.	TRBV7-9	TRBJ1-1	CASSLVRGQSNTEAFF	TGTGCCAGCAGCTTAGTGCGAGGGCAGTCGAACACTGAAGCTTTCTTT
TRBD1	.	TRBV3-1/TRBV3-2	TRBJ1-3	CASSRQQGAFGNTIYF	TGTGCCAGCAGCCGCCAACAGGGGGCCTTTGGAAACACCATATATTTT
TRBD1	.	TRBV10-2	TRBJ1-2	CASSESKGTDYGYTF	TGCGCCAGCAGTGAGTCGAAAGGGACAGACTATGGCTACACCTTC
.	.	TRBV21-1	TRBJ1-1	CASSEKIGGLEAFF	TGTGCCAGCAGCGAAAAGATCGGGGGGTTGGAAGCTTTCTTT
.	.	TRBV13	TRBJ1-4	CASSLRSGGSEKLFF	TGTGCCAGCAGCCTAAGGTCTGGAGGTAGTGAAAAACTGTTTTTT
.	.	TRBV6-5	TRBJ1-2	CASNPTGIYGYTF	TGTGCCAGTAACCCGACAGGAATCTATGGCTACACCTTC
.	.	TRBV6-1	TRBJ2-1	CASSETESSYNEQFF	TGTGCCAGCAGTGAGACAGAATCATCCTACAATGAGCAGTTCTTC
.	.	TRBV7-9	TRBJ1-1	CASSFGREMNTEAFF	TGTGCCAGCAGCTTCGGGAGGGAGATGAACACTGAAGCTTTCTTT
TRBD2	.	TRBV9	TRBJ2-3	CASSPIAGGLSDTQYF	TGTGCCAGCAGCCCAATAGCGGGGGGGCTGTCAGATACGCAGTATTTT
.	once	TRBV9	TRBJ2-2	CASSVAGEPRGELFF	TGTGCCAGCAGCGTAGCAGGCGAACCACGCGGGGAGCTGTTTTTT
TRBD2	.	TRBV3-1/TRBV3-2	TRBJ2-5	CASSQGGTSGQETQYF	TGTGCCAGCAGCCAAGGAGGGACTAGCGGCCAAGAGACCCAGTACTTC
TRBD1	.	TRBV30	TRBJ1-1	CASRDRGRWTEAFF	TGTGCCTCCCGGGACAGGGGGAGATGGACTGAAGCTTTCTTT
.	.	TRBV7-8	TRBJ1-5	CASSAILRQPQHF	TGTGCCAGCAGCGCGATCTTACGACAGCCCCAGCATTTT
TRBD1	.	TRBV7-2	TRBJ2-2	CASSLTGGGGGELFF	TGTGCCAGCAGCTTAACAGGGGGCGGCGGCGGGGAGCTGTTTTTT
.	.	TRBV5-1	TRBJ2-1	CASSSGQYNEQFF	TGCGCCAGCAGCTCTGGACAGTACAATGAGCAGTTCTTC
TRBD2	.	TRBV7-9	TRBJ2-7	CASSPLEGDISGGSYEQYF	TGTGCCAGCAGCCCTTTAGAGGGTGACATTAGCGGGGGGTCCTACGAGCAGTACTTC
TRBD1	.	TRBV7-2	TRBJ2-5	CASSTQTGTRETQYF	TGTGCCAGCAGCACACAGACAGGGACGCGGGAGACCCAGTACTTC
TRBD1	.	TRBV4-1	TRBJ2-7	CASSLTRTGREQYF	TGCGCCAGCAGCCTGACCCGGACAGGGAGGGAGCAGTACTTC
TRBD2	few	TRBV5-1	TRBJ2-1	CASSLAATSGGKEQFF	TGCGCCAGCAGCTTGGCAGCCACTAGCGGGGGTAAAGAGCAGTTCTTC
.	.	TRBV10-2	TRBJ1-2	CASSEKGVNYGYTF	TGCGCCAGCAGTGAAAAGGGAGTTAACTATGGCTACACCTTC
TRBD2	.	TRBV11-2	TRBJ2-2	CASSPGLAGGSTGELFF	TGTGCCAGCAGCCCGGGACTAGCGGGGGGGAGCACCGGGGAGCTGTTTTTT